The subject of this entry is one TCR beta chain. This sample is drawn from a study of shared clonotypes between healthy human individuals. On the study more broadly: Researchers assigned three CD4 naive, three CD4 memory, two CD8 naive and one CD8 memory plate to each donor.

Assay execution took place at the deep level. The repertoire was sequenced with immunoSEQ multiplex PCR; TCRdb's copy has only in-frame clones and lacks some. The sample lists about 2.2 million clones, about 93% seen once, with under 2% in the top ten. Terminally differentiated effector memory CD45RA+ cells were excluded by CCR7 positive selection of CD45RO-negative cells. CDR3 length equals 12 residues. V gave up 2 bases and J gave up 0 bases, with 5 bases separating them. The V gene's germline CDR1 is SQVTM and CDR2 ANQGSEA. The sample taken for sequencing was naive CD8+ T cells from PBMCs. The chain joins TRBV29-1 to TRBJ2-7; D is unclear. The source of this sequence is a man in his late teens or twenties in good health. Some clones in this sample may be carry-over from other donors' samples. The CDR3 region has the DNA TGCAGCGTTGAATCCCACTCCTACGAGCAGTACTTC. Translation: CSVESHSYEQYF.